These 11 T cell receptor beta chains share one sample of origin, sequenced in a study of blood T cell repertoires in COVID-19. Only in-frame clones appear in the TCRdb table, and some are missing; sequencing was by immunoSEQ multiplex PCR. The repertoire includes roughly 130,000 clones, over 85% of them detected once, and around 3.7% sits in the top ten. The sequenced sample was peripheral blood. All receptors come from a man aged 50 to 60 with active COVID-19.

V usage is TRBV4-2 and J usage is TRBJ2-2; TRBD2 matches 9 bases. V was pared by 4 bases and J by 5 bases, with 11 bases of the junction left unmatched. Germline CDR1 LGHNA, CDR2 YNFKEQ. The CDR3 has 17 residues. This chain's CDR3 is CASSLKTSGGGTGELFF. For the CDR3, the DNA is TGTGCCAGCAGCCTCAAGACTAGCGGAGGGGGAACCGGGGAGCTGTTTTTT.

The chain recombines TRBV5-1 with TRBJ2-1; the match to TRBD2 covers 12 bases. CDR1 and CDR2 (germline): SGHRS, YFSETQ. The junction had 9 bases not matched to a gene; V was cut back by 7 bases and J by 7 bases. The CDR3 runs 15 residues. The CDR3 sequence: CASAPLAGGLNEQFF. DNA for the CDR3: TGCGCCAGCGCCCCACTAGCGGGAGGTCTGAATGAGCAGTTCTTC.

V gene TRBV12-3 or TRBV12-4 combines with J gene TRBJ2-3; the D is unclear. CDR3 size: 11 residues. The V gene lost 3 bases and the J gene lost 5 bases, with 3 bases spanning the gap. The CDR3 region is CASSFLDTQYF. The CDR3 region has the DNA TGTGCCAGCAGTTTCTTAGATACGCAGTATTTT.

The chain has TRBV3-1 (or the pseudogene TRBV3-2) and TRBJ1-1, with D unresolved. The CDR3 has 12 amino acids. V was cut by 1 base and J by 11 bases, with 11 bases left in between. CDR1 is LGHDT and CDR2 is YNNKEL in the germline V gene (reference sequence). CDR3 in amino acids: CASSQGGRRAFF. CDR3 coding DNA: TGTGCCAGCAGCCAAGGAGGCAGGAGGGCTTTCTTT.

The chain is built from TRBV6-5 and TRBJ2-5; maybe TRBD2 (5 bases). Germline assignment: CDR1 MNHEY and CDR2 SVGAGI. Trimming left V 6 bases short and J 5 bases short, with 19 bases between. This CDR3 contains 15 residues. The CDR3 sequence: CASSPVGTRSETQYF. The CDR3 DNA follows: TGTGCCAGCAGCCCAGTCGGAACTAGGTCGGAGACCCAGTACTTC.

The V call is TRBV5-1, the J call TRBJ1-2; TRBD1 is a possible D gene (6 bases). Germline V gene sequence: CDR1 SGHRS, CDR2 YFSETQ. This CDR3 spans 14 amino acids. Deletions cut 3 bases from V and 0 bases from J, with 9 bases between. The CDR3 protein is CASSSGQPNYGYTF. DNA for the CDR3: TGCGCCAGCAGCTCAGGACAGCCTAACTATGGCTACACCTTC.

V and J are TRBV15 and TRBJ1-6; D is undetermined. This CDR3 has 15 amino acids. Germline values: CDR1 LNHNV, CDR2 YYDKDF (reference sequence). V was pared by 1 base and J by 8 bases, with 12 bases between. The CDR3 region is CATSRGRFEDSPLHF. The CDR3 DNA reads TGTGCCACCAGCAGAGGAAGATTTGAGGATTCACCCCTCCACTTT.

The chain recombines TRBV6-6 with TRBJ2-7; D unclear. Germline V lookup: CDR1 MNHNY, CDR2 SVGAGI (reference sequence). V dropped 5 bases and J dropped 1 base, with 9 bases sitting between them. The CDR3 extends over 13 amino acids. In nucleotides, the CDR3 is TGTGCCAGCAGTCGCCCAGTTTCCTACGAGCAGTACTTC. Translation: CASSRPVSYEQYF.

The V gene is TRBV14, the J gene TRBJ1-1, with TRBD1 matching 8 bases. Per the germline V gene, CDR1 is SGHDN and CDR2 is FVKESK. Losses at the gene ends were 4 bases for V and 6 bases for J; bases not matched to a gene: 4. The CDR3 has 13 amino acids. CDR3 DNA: TGTGCCAGCAGCCGGATACAGGGGGCTGAAGCTTTCTTT. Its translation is CASSRIQGAEAFF.

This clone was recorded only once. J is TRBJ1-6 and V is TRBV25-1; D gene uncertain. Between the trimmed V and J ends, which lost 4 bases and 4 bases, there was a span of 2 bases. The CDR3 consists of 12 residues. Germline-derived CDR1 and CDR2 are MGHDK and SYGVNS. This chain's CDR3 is CASSAYNSPLHF. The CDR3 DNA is TGTGCCAGCAGTGCATATAATTCACCCCTCCACTTT. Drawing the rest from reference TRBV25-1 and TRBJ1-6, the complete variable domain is EADIYQTPRYLVIGTGKKITLECSQTMGHDKMYWYQQDPGMELHLIHYSYGVNSTEKGDLSSESTVSRIRTEHFPLTLESARPSHTSQYLCASSAYNSPLHFGNGTRLTVT.

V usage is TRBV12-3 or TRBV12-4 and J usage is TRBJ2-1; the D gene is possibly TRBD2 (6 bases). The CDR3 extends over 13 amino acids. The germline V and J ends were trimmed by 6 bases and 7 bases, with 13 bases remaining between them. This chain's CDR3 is CASSRDSPNEQFF. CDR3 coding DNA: TGTGCCAGCAGCCGGGACTCGCCAAATGAGCAGTTCTTC.